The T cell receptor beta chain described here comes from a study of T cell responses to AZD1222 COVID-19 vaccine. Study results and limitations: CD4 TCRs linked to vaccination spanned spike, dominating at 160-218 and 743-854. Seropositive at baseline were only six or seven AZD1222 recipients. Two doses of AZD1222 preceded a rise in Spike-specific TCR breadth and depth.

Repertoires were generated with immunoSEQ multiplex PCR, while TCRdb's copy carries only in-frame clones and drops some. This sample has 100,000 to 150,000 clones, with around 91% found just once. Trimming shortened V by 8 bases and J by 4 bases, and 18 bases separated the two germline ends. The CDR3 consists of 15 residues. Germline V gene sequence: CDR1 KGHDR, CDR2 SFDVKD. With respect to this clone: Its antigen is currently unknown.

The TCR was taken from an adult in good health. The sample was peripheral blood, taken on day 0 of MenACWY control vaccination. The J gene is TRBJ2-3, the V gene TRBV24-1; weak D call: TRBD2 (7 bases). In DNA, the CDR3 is TGTGCCACCATGGAGGGGGGGCATGGTGCAGATACGCAGTATTTT. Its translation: CATMEGGHGADTQYF.